The source of this T cell receptor beta chain is a study of radiotherapy plus CTLA-4 blockade in lung cancer. TCRdb keeps only in-frame clones here, not all; method: immunoSEQ multiplex PCR. The repertoire holds over 100,000 clones, with around 84% as singletons. About this clone itself: Its specificity is unknown.

Focal radiation with ipilimumab CTLA-4 blockade was given to patients with chemo-refractory metastatic non-small-cell lung cancer. Study-level results: In blood, tumor-derived TCR clones expanded after radiotherapy plus ipilimumab. Per reports, early blood T cell clone dynamics, plus interferon-beta, forecast response most strongly.

Per germline, CDR1 MNHEY and CDR2 SMNVEV (reference sequence). The CDR3 totals 15 residues. V shed 4 bases and J shed 4 bases, with 13 bases lying between them. This receptor was obtained from a human donor with non-small cell lung cancer that progressed on radiotherapy plus ipilimumab. Some clones in this sample may be carry-over from other donors' samples. The chain carries TRBV27 and TRBJ2-2; the D call may be TRBD1 or TRBD2 (5 bases each). The sample consisted of peripheral blood, taken from a patient treated with radiotherapy plus ipilimumab. The CDR3 is CASSYLPGSTGELFF. The CDR3 DNA is TGTGCCAGCAGTTACCTCCCAGGGAGCACCGGGGAGCTGTTTTTT.